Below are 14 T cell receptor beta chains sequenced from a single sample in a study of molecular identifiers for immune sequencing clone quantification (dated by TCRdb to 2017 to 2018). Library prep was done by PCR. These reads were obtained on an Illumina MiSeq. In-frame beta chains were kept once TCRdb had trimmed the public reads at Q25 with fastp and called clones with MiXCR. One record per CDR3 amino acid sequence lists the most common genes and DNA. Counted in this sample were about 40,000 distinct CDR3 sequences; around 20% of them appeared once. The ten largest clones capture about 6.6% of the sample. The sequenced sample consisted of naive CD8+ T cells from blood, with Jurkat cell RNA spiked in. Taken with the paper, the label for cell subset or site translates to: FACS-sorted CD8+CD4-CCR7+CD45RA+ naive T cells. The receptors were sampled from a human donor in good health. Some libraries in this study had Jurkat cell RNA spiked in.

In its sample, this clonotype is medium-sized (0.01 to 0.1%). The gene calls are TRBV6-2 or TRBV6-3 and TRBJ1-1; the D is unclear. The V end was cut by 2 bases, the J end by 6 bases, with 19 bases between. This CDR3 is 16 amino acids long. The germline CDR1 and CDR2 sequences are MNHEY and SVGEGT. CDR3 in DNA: TGTGCCAGCAGTTACCGGCCGGGCAGGAGTGGCCCTGAAGCTTTCTTT. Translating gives CASSYRPGRSGPEAFF.

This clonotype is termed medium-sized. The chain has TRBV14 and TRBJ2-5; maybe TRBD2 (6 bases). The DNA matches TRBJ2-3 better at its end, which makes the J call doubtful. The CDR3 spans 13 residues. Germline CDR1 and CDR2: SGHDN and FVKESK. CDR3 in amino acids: CASSQWGGETQYF. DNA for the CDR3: TGTGCCAGCAGCCAGTGGGGCGGGGAGACGCAGTATTTT.

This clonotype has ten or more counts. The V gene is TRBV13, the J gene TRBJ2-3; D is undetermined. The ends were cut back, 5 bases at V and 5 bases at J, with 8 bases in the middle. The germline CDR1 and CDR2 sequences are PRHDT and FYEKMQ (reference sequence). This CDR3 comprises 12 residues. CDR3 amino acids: CASSPGVDTQYF. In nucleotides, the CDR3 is TGTGCCAGCAGCCCGGGTGTAGATACGCAGTATTTT.

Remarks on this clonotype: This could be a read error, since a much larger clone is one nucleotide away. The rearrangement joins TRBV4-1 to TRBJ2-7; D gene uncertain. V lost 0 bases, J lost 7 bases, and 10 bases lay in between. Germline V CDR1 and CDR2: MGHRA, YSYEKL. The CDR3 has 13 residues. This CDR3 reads CASSQDLIGEQYF. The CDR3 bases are TGCGCCAGCAGCCAAGACTTGATTGGGGAGCAGTACTTC.

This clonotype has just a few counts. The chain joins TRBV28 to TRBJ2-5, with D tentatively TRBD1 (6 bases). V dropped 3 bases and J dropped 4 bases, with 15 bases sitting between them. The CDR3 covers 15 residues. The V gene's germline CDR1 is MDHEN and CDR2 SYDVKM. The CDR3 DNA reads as TGTGCCAGCAGTTTGGGGGCATTTGGGCTAGAGACCCAGTACTTC. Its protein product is CASSLGAFGLETQYF. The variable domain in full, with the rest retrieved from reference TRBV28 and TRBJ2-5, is DVKVTQSSRYLVKRTGEKVFLECVQDMDHENMFWYRQDPGLGLRLIYFSYDVKMKEKGDIPEGYSVSREKKERFSLILESASTNQTSMYLCASSLGAFGLETQYFGPGTRLLVL.

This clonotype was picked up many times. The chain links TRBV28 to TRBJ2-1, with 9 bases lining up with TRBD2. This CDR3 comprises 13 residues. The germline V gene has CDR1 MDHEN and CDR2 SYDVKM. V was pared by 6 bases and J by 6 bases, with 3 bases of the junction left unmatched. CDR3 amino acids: CASSIAGANEQFF. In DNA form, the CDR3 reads TGTGCCAGCAGCATAGCGGGAGCCAATGAGCAGTTCTTC.

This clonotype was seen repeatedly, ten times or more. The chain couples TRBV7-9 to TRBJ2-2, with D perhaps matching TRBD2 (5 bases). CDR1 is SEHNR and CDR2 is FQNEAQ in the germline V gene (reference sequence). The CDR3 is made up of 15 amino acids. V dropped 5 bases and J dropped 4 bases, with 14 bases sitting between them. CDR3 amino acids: CASSRTGKFTGELFF. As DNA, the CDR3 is TGTGCCAGCAGCCGGACCGGGAAGTTCACCGGGGAGCTGTTTTTT.

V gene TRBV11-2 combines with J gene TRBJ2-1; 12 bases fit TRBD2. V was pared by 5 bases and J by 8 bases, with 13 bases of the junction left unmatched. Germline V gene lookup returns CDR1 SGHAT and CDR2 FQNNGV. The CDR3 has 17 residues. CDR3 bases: TGTGCCAGCAGCATCCTGACTAGCGGGAGAATTTGGGATGAGCAGTTCTTC. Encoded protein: CASSILTSGRIWDEQFF.

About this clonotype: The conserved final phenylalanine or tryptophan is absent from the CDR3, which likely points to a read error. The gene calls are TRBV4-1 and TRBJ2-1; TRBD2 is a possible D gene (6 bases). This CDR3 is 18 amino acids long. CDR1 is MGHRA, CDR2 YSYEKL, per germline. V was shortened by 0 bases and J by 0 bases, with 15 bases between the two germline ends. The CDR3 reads CASSQEAGVGLSYNEQFS. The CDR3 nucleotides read TGCGCCAGCAGCCAAGAAGCGGGTGTAGGCCTCTCCTACAATGAGCAGTTCTCC.

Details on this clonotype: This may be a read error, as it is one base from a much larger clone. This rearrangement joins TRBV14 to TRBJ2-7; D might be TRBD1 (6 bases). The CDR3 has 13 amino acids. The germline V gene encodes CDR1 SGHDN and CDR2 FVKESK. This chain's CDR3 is CASSPGHFYEQHF. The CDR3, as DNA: TGTGCCAGCAGCCCGGGACACTTCTACGAGCAGCACTTC.

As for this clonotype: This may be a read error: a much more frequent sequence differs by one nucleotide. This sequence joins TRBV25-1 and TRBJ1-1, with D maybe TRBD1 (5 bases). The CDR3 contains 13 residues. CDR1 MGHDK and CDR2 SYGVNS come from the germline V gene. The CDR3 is CASSSGTNTGAFF. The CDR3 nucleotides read TGTGCCAGCAGTAGCGGGACGAACACTGGAGCTTTCTTT.

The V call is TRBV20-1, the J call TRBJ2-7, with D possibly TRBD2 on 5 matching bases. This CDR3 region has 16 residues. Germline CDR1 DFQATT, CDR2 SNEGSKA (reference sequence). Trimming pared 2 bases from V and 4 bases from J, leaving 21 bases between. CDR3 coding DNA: TGCAGTGCTAGACCAGTCGGCCCTAGCCGGGGATACGAGCAGTACTTC. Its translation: CSARPVGPSRGYEQYF.

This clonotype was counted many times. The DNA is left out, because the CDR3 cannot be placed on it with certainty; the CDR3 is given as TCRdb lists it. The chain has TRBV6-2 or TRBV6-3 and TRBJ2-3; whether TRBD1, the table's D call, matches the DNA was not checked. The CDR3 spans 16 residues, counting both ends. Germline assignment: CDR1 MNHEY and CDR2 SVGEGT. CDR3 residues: CASSPFGAGGPDTQYF.

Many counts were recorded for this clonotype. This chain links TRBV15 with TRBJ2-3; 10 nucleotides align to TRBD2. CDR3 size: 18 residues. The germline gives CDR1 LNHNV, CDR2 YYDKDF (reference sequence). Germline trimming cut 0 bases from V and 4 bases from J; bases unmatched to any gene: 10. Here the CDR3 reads CATSREGRLAGEADTQYF. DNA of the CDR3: TGTGCCACCAGCAGAGAAGGGAGGCTAGCGGGAGAGGCAGATACGCAGTATTTT.